This TCR beta chain was captured in a study of T cell responses to AZD1222 COVID-19 vaccine. The CDR3 length is 14 residues. CDR1 and CDR2 (germline): MNHNY, SVGAGI (reference sequence). After removal of 2 bases from V and 7 bases from J, the junction contained 5 bases not matched to a gene. Some clones are missing from TCRdb's copy, which holds only in-frame ones; the method was immunoSEQ multiplex PCR. The sample yields 90,000 to 150,000 clones, 80% to 95% seen once. The source was peripheral blood, collected 28 days after the second AZD1222 dose. This TCR came from an adult who received the AZD1222 COVID-19 vaccine. V and J are TRBV6-6 and TRBJ2-7, with 10 positions matching TRBD1. The CDR3 reads CASSYVWTGGEQYF. DNA of the CDR3: TGTGCCAGCAGTTACGTCTGGACAGGGGGAGAGCAGTACTTC.